This entry describes one T cell receptor (beta chain). Its antigen remains unknown. Three pairs of healthy female monozygous twins were the donors. Sample barcodes were added at both library ends during cDNA synthesis. TCRdb ran MiXCR on the 5' RACE reads and lists one entry per CDR3 protein. This table has roughly 380,000 distinct CDR3 sequences, approximately 30% appearing once. The sample is drawn from a study of identical twins' blood T cells. Overall study results and limits: Twins shared about as many clonotypes as their cloneset sizes predicted.

The V segment lost 3 bases and the J segment 0 bases; nucleotides outside the gene matches: 20. This CDR3 comprises 21 residues. Germline V gene lookup returns CDR1 SGHRS and CDR2 YFSETQ. Sequences were obtained from PBMCs. This TCR derives from a woman aged 18-55 years in good health. This chain links TRBV5-1 with TRBJ2-1, with 8 bases aligning to TRBD2. Here the CDR3 reads CASSSRVGSGAPFRSYNEQFF. The CDR3 DNA reads TGCGCCAGCAGCTCCAGGGTAGGTAGCGGGGCCCCTTTCCGCTCCTACAATGAGCAGTTCTTC.